The 24 T cell receptor beta chains below come from one sample, sequenced in a study of cytomegalovirus exposure and HLA in healthy donors. The PCR was carried out with 60 Vbeta primers and 13 Jbeta primers. Profiling relied on immunoSEQ multiplex PCR, and the TCRdb table lists in-frame clones only, not all of them. This repertoire shows under 150,000 clones, about 61% found once; its top ten account for about 8.3%. Sequencing was done on a sample of PBMCs. Receptors were obtained from a man younger than 35 in good health and CMV-seropositive.

This clone was recorded once. The chain has TRBV7-9 and TRBJ2-7; D remains ambiguous. This CDR3 region has 16 residues. V lost 1 base and J lost 2, with 15 bases in between. CDR1 and CDR2 from the germline V gene are SEHNR and FQNEAQ (reference sequence). The CDR3 sequence is CASSLESGTPPYEQYF. DNA for the CDR3: TGTGCCAGCAGCTTAGAATCAGGCACCCCTCCCTACGAGCAGTACTTC. Complete variable domain (other parts from reference TRBV7-9 and TRBJ2-7): DTGVSQNPRHKITKRGQNVTFRCDPISEHNRLYWYRQTLGQGPEFLTYFQNEAQLEKSRLLSDRFSAERPKGSFSTLEIQRTEQGDSAMYLCASSLESGTPPYEQYFGPGTRLTVT.

The J gene is TRBJ1-5, the V gene TRBV6-1; tentative D call: TRBD1 (5 bases). Trimming removed 3 bases at V and 4 bases at J, with 22 bases between. CDR1 is MNHNS, CDR2 SASEGT, per germline. The CDR3 runs 18 residues. As DNA, the CDR3 is TGTGCCAGCAGTGATTCGGATCGCCAGGGAAGAGGAAATCAGCCCCAGCATTTT. This sequence encodes CASSDSDRQGRGNQPQHF.

The V and J genes are TRBV5-1 and TRBJ1-4, with 8 nucleotides matching TRBD1. Per germline, CDR1 SGHRS and CDR2 YFSETQ. J lost 4 bases, V lost 0 bases, and 5 bases had no gene match. The CDR3 sequence is 16 residues long. CDR3 sequence: CASSLVTGAFNEKLFF. CDR3 bases: TGCGCCAGCAGCTTGGTGACAGGGGCTTTTAATGAAAAACTGTTTTTT.

This chain connects TRBV5-1 to TRBJ2-5, with 10 nucleotides matching TRBD2. The CDR3 consists of 15 residues. V lost 0 bases to trimming and J lost 4 bases; unmatched junction nucleotides: 3. Germline CDR1 reads SGHRS; CDR2 reads YFSETQ. CDR3: CASSLGLAGPETQYF. The CDR3 nucleotides are TGCGCCAGCAGCTTGGGACTAGCGGGTCCAGAGACCCAGTACTTC.

The chain combines TRBV18 with TRBJ2-2; TRBD1 matches at 7 bases. The germline CDR1 and CDR2 sequences are KGHSH and LQKENI. Trimming cost V 8 bases and J 6 bases; bases outside gene matches: 12. CDR3 length: 15 residues. CDR3: CASPLPGQESGELFF. CDR3 DNA sequence: TGTGCCAGCCCACTCCCAGGACAGGAATCCGGGGAGCTGTTTTTT. Using reference TRBV18 and TRBJ2-2 for the parts outside the CDR3, the full variable domain is NAGVMQNPRHLVRRRGQEARLRCSPMKGHSHVYWYRQLPEEGLKFMVYLQKENIIDESGMPKERFSAEFPKEGPSILRIQQVVRGDSAAYFCASPLPGQESGELFFGEGSRLTVL.

The V and J genes are TRBV29-1 and TRBJ2-1; a weak D match, TRBD2 (5 bases). This CDR3 contains 12 residues. Germline-derived CDR1 and CDR2 are SQVTM and ANQGSEA. V was pared by 4 bases and J by 8 bases, with 12 bases between. The CDR3 protein is CSVVRDSYEQFF. CDR3 coding DNA: TGCAGCGTTGTGAGGGATAGTTATGAGCAGTTCTTC.

The chain couples TRBV7-2 to TRBJ1-2; D is undetermined. V lost 2 bases and J lost 5, with 18 bases in between. CDR1 and CDR2 from the germline V gene are SGHTA and FQGNSA. CDR3 length equals 16 residues. CDR3 sequence reads: CASSLPSRALGYGYTF. CDR3 DNA sequence: TGTGCCAGCAGCTTACCGTCGCGAGCCCTTGGTTATGGCTACACCTTC.

The table lists this clone with a few counts. CDR3 sequence (DNA): TGTGCCAGCAGTTCGACAGGGAAAGGGCTTACTGAAGCTTTCTTT. This sequence encodes CASSSTGKGLTEAFF. The rearrangement joins TRBV6-5 to TRBJ1-1; 7 bases align to TRBD1. CDR1 is MNHEY and CDR2 is SVGAGI in the germline V gene. The CDR3 has 15 amino acids. The V and J ends lost 4 bases and 5 bases, in that order; junction bases with no gene match: 10.

This rearrangement joins TRBV6-5 to TRBJ1-6; D is undetermined. Germline CDR1 reads MNHEY; CDR2 reads SVGAGI. Trimming took 0 bases from V and 0 from J, leaving 6 bases between them. The CDR3 length is 16 residues. DNA of the CDR3: TGTGCCAGCAGTTACTCGCGGAGCTCCTATAATTCACCCCTCCACTTT. The encoded protein is CASSYSRSSYNSPLHF.

This sequence joins TRBV2 and TRBJ1-2; the match to TRBD1 covers 8 bases. CDR1 and CDR2 (germline): SNHLY, FYNNEI. The CDR3 extends over 16 amino acids. V was pared by 6 bases and J by 6 bases, with 15 bases of the junction left unmatched. In DNA form, the CDR3 reads TGTGCCAGCAGCTCAACCGGGACAGGACATCGGGATGGCTACACCTTC. The encoded protein is CASSSTGTGHRDGYTF.

This clone was seen a handful of times. The rearrangement joins TRBV6-4 to TRBJ2-7, with D possibly being TRBD2 (5 bases). CDR3 length: 15 residues. V gave up 2 bases and J gave up 2 bases, with 13 bases separating them. Germline CDR1 is MRHNA and CDR2 is SNTAGT. CDR3 residues: CASSDVRDGPYEQYV. CDR3 nucleotides: TGTGCCAGCAGTGACGTTCGGGATGGCCCCTACGAGCAGTACGTC.

V gene TRBV11-2 combines with J gene TRBJ1-6; the D gene is possibly TRBD1 (5 bases). V lost 5 bases and J 7 bases, leaving 15 bases between the germline ends. The CDR3 is made up of 15 amino acids. CDR1 and CDR2 from the germline V gene are SGHAT and FQNNGV. The CDR3 coding sequence is TGTGCCAGCAGCACCCCGCAGGGCGCGAATTCACCCCTCCACTTT. This translates into CASSTPQGANSPLHF.

This rearrangement joins TRBV28 to TRBJ2-1, with D hard to call. From germline, CDR1 is MDHEN and CDR2 SYDVKM. This CDR3 region has 12 residues. The V end lost 5 bases, the J end lost 2 bases, and 4 bases lay between the germline ends. CDR3 residues: CASSLPYNEQFF. The CDR3 nucleotides are TGTGCCAGCAGTCTCCCCTACAATGAGCAGTTCTTC. Filled out from reference TRBV28 and TRBJ2-1, the complete variable domain reads DVKVTQSSRYLVKRTGEKVFLECVQDMDHENMFWYRQDPGLGLRLIYFSYDVKMKEKGDIPEGYSVSREKKERFSLILESASTNQTSMYLCASSLPYNEQFFGPGTRLTVL.

The chain combines TRBV10-2 with TRBJ1-5; TRBD1 is a possible D gene (6 bases). The germline V gene encodes CDR1 WSHSY and CDR2 SAAADI. The CDR3 sequence is 13 residues long. Trimming took off 10 bases at V and 4 bases at J, with 14 bases between the two ends. CDR3 sequence reads: CATTGGQNQPQHF. The CDR3 nucleotides read TGCGCCACTACGGGGGGGCAGAATCAGCCCCAGCATTTT.

The chain links TRBV18 to TRBJ1-1, with D unresolved. Between the trimmed V and J ends, which lost 3 bases and 7 bases, there was a span of 18 bases. This CDR3 comprises 15 residues. In germline, CDR1 is KGHSH, CDR2 LQKENI. In DNA form, the CDR3 reads TGTGCCAGCTCACCTGCAGGTAGTATGCATGGTGAAGCTTTCTTT. This gives the protein CASSPAGSMHGEAFF.

This clone turned up a few times. The chain combines TRBV4-2 with TRBJ1-1, with D maybe TRBD1 (5 bases). V lost 1 base to trimming and J lost 3 bases, with 12 bases between them. The CDR3 extends over 15 amino acids. The germline gives CDR1 LGHNA, CDR2 YNFKEQ. CDR3 loop: CASSQVLGLDTEAFF. For the CDR3, the DNA is TGTGCCAGCAGCCAAGTTCTGGGGCTGGACACTGAAGCTTTCTTT.

The chain has TRBV5-1 and TRBJ2-7, with 7 bases identical to TRBD1. With V trimmed by 1 base and J by 3 bases, 7 bases remained unmatched. CDR1 and CDR2 from the germline V gene are SGHRS and YFSETQ. The CDR3 has 15 residues. CDR3: CASSLLWDRNYEQYF. The CDR3 region has the DNA TGCGCCAGCAGCTTGCTATGGGACAGAAACTACGAGCAGTACTTC.

In its sample, this clone is medium-sized. The chain has TRBV13 and TRBJ2-1, with TRBD2 matching 11 bases. J gave up 0 bases and V 5 bases, and 3 bases lay outside the gene matches. This CDR3 has 16 residues. Germline V gene lookup returns CDR1 PRHDT and CDR2 FYEKMQ (reference sequence). CDR3 region: CASSTSGGDSYNEQFF. CDR3 bases: TGTGCCAGCAGCACTAGCGGGGGAGACTCCTACAATGAGCAGTTCTTC.

The chain combines TRBV6-1 with TRBJ2-5, with 9 positions matching TRBD1. The CDR3 is 13 amino acids. In germline, CDR1 is MNHNS, CDR2 SASEGT. V lost 9 bases to trimming and J lost 4 bases; unmatched junction nucleotides: 6. CDR3: CASGTGPPETQYF. CDR3 DNA sequence: TGTGCCAGTGGGACAGGGCCCCCAGAGACCCAGTACTTC.

Only a few counts were recorded for this clone. J is TRBJ2-1 and V is TRBV6-5; tentatively, D is TRBD1 (5 bases). This CDR3 comprises 15 residues. With 2 bases removed from V and 4 bases from J, the gap between germline ends came to 12 bases. Germline-derived CDR1 and CDR2 are MNHEY and SVGAGI. As DNA, the CDR3 is TGTGCCAGCAGTTACGCTAGGGGCAAGTACAATGAGCAGTTCTTC. Protein product: CASSYARGKYNEQFF.

The table lists this clone with a few counts. The J gene is TRBJ1-2, the V gene TRBV5-4; 7 bases agree with TRBD1. CDR1 SGHNT and CDR2 YYREEE come from the germline V gene (reference sequence). V lost 2 bases, J lost 6 bases, and 4 bases stayed unmatched. The CDR3 extends over 13 amino acids. CDR3 sequence reads: CASSFGGGDGYTF. The DNA for the CDR3 is TGTGCCAGCAGCTTCGGAGGGGGCGATGGCTACACCTTC. Full variable domain (remainder filled in from reference TRBV5-4 and TRBJ1-2): ETGVTQSPTHLIKTRGQQVTLRCSSQSGHNTVSWYQQALGQGPQFIFQYYREEENGRGNFPPRFSGLQFPNYSSELNVNALELDDSALYLCASSFGGGDGYTFGSGTRLTVV.

This rearrangement joins TRBV7-9 to TRBJ1-6; TRBD1 matches at 7 bases. The germline V gene has CDR1 SEHNR and CDR2 FQNEAQ (reference sequence). J lost 5 bases, V lost 3 bases, and 1 base had no gene match. The CDR3 loop spans 14 amino acids. The CDR3 sequence is CASSFQGDNSPLHF. CDR3 DNA: TGTGCCAGCAGCTTCCAGGGGGATAATTCACCCCTCCACTTT. Variable domain in full (rest from reference TRBV7-9 and TRBJ1-6): DTGVSQNPRHKITKRGQNVTFRCDPISEHNRLYWYRQTLGQGPEFLTYFQNEAQLEKSRLLSDRFSAERPKGSFSTLEIQRTEQGDSAMYLCASSFQGDNSPLHFGNGTRLTVT.

The chain has TRBV6-4 and TRBJ2-1; 9 positions agree with TRBD1. Germline loops: CDR1 MRHNA, CDR2 SNTAGT. The V and J ends lost 2 bases and 8 bases, in that order; junction bases with no gene match: 10. The CDR3 length is 16 residues. CDR3 coding DNA: TGTGCCAGCAGTGACACCAAGAGGGACAGGGTCGATGAGCAGTTCTTC. Its protein product is CASSDTKRDRVDEQFF.

The chain joins TRBV2 to TRBJ2-5; D is uncertain. The CDR3 consists of 11 residues. CDR1 SNHLY and CDR2 FYNNEI come from the germline V gene. V was clipped by 7 bases and J by 11 bases, with 14 bases between them. CDR3 DNA sequence: TGTGCCAGCAATGACTTTACGAGGCAGTACTTC. Its protein product is CASNDFTRQYF.